Shown below are 28 T cell receptor beta chains from a single sample sequenced in a study of OX40 agonist ivuxolimab in advanced cancers. Only in-frame clones appear in the TCRdb table, and some are missing; sequencing was by immunoSEQ multiplex PCR. The sample contains about 89,000 clones, roughly 88% of which appear only once. Sequencing used CD4+ or CD8+ T cells sorted from blood, obtained in a trial of the OX40 agonist ivuxolimab. The receptors stem from an adult with an advanced solid tumor such as melanoma, head and neck, liver or kidney cancer.

V and J are TRBV5-1 and TRBJ2-2, with TRBD2 identical over 10 bases. This CDR3 is built from 16 residues. Germline CDR1 and CDR2: SGHRS and YFSETQ. V trimming: 1 base; J trimming: 4 bases; junction bases outside the gene matches: 4. CDR3 in DNA: TGCGCCAGCAGCTTGCAGGGACTAGCGAGCACCGGGGAGCTGTTTTTT. Encoded protein: CASSLQGLASTGELFF.

The chain uses TRBV4-2 and TRBJ1-4; no clear D gene. The CDR3 is 14 residues long. V dropped 0 bases and J dropped 8 bases, with 10 bases sitting between them. CDR1 and CDR2 (germline): LGHNA, YNFKEQ. The DNA of the CDR3 is TGTGCCAGCAGCCAAGATGTGGGCAGGGAAAAACTGTTTTTT. This translates into CASSQDVGREKLFF.

The DNA of the CDR3 is TGCGCCAGCAGCCAAGTACTTGGAGGGAACACTGAAGCTTTCTTT. Its protein is CASSQVLGGNTEAFF. The V gene is TRBV4-3, the J gene TRBJ1-1; D remains unclear. Trimming cost V 1 base and J 1 base, with 10 bases left between them. Germline assignment: CDR1 LGHNA and CDR2 YSLEER. The CDR3 totals 15 residues.

V usage is TRBV19 and J usage is TRBJ1-1; the match to TRBD1 covers 9 bases. Germline CDR1 LNHDA, CDR2 SQIVND (reference sequence). With 4 bases clipped from V and 12 bases from J, the junction kept 15 bases outside the gene matches. The length of the CDR3 is 15 residues. CDR3 DNA sequence: TGTGCCAGTAGTACGTTGGGCCTCGGGACAGGGCTAACTTTCTTT. Protein product: CASSTLGLGTGLTFF.

The chain has TRBV9 and TRBJ1-1, with no clear D. The CDR3 is 13 amino acids. CDR1 is SGDLS, CDR2 YYNGEE, per germline. The V end lost 0 bases, the J end lost 1 base, and 4 bases lay between the germline ends. The CDR3, as DNA: TGTGCCAGCAGCGTAGAAGGGAACACTGAAGCTTTCTTT. It encodes CASSVEGNTEAFF. The full variable domain, its missing parts supplied by reference TRBV9 and TRBJ1-1, is DSGVTQTPKHLITATGQRVTLRCSPRSGDLSVYWYQQSLDQGLQFLIQYYNGEERAKGNILERFSAQQFPDLHSELNLSSLELGDSALYFCASSVEGNTEAFFGQGTRLTVV.

The gene calls are TRBV7-9 and TRBJ1-2, with 9 nucleotides matching TRBD1. This CDR3 comprises 14 residues. Unmatched junction bases numbered 6, after V lost 5 bases and J lost 5 bases. Germline CDR1 SEHNR, CDR2 FQNEAQ (reference sequence). The CDR3 nucleotides are TGTGCCAGCAGCCAAGACAGGGGGAGTTATGGCTACACCTTC. Encoded protein: CASSQDRGSYGYTF.

The V and J genes are TRBV19 and TRBJ2-1, with TRBD2 identical over 8 bases. This CDR3 is built from 15 residues. J gave up 6 bases and V 5 bases, and 9 bases lay outside the gene matches. Germline V gene data show CDR1 as LNHDA and CDR2 as SQIVND (reference sequence). Here the CDR3 DNA reads TGTGCCAGTAGTTGGATAGGACTAGCTAGCAATGAGCAGTTCTTC. Translated, it gives CASSWIGLASNEQFF.

CDR3 amino acids: CASSSRLSGNTIYF. CDR3 sequence (DNA): TGTGCCAGCAGCTCCAGACTATCTGGAAACACCATATATTTT. V gene TRBV11-2 combines with J gene TRBJ1-3; no definite D call. Looked up from germline, CDR1 is SGHAT and CDR2 is FQNNGV. V was clipped by 4 bases and J by 1 base, with 8 bases between them. The CDR3 sequence is 14 residues long.

This rearrangement joins TRBV27 to TRBJ2-7; 7 nucleotides align to TRBD2. With 9 bases clipped from V and 4 bases from J, the junction kept 12 bases outside the gene matches. Germline V lookup: CDR1 MNHEY, CDR2 SMNVEV (reference sequence). This CDR3 region has 14 residues. The CDR3 DNA reads as TGTGCCAGTAGAGGGGCGGGAGAAGGGTACGAGCAGTACTTC. Its protein product is CASRGAGEGYEQYF.

The rearrangement joins TRBV9 to TRBJ2-1; the match to TRBD2 covers 9 bases. Losses at the gene ends were 0 bases for V and 2 bases for J; bases not matched to a gene: 9. CDR1 and CDR2 from the germline V gene are SGDLS and YYNGEE. The CDR3 is 18 amino acids. CDR3 region: CASSVGGGGGVAYNEQFF. CDR3 DNA sequence: TGTGCCAGCAGCGTAGGTGGCGGCGGGGGGGTCGCCTACAATGAGCAGTTCTTC.

The chain recombines TRBV5-4 with TRBJ2-2, with D possibly being TRBD2 (7 bases). The CDR3 covers 15 residues. The V end lost 6 bases, the J end lost 5 bases, and 17 bases lay between the germline ends. Germline-derived CDR1 and CDR2 are SGHNT and YYREEE (reference sequence). CDR3 residues: CASKRGGPVTGELFF. The CDR3 DNA is TGTGCCAGCAAGAGGGGGGGCCCGGTTACCGGGGAGCTGTTTTTT.

The chain carries TRBV9 and TRBJ2-2; 7 nucleotides line up with TRBD1. CDR1 SGDLS and CDR2 YYNGEE come from the germline V gene. The CDR3 has 15 residues. With 0 bases clipped from V and 5 bases from J, the junction kept 4 bases outside the gene matches. The CDR3 reads CASSVGQGVTGELFF. Written as DNA, the CDR3 is TGTGCCAGCAGCGTAGGGCAGGGGGTGACCGGGGAGCTGTTTTTT.

The CDR3 loop reads CASGEQGTYEQYF. The CDR3 nucleotides read TGCGCCAGCGGGGAACAGGGTACCTACGAGCAGTACTTC. J is TRBJ2-7 and V is TRBV5-1; D might be TRBD1 (6 bases). This CDR3 has 13 amino acids. Deletions cut 7 bases from V and 2 bases from J, with 13 bases between. In germline, CDR1 is SGHRS, CDR2 YFSETQ. Full variable domain (remainder filled in from reference TRBV5-1 and TRBJ2-7): KAGVTQTPRYLIKTRGQQVTLSCSPISGHRSVSWYQQTPGQGLQFLFEYFSETQRNKGNFPGRFSGRQFSNSRSEMNVSTLELGDSALYLCASGEQGTYEQYFGPGTRLTVT.

The chain uses TRBV5-1 and TRBJ2-1, with D possibly matching TRBD1 (6 bases). CDR3 length: 13 amino acids. Looked up from germline, CDR1 is SGHRS and CDR2 is YFSETQ. V was pared by 3 bases and J by 6 bases, with 10 bases between. The CDR3 loop is CASSWGHLNEQFF. For the CDR3, the DNA is TGCGCCAGCAGCTGGGGACACCTCAATGAGCAGTTCTTC. Looking up the rest from reference TRBV5-1 and TRBJ2-1 gives the full variable domain: KAGVTQTPRYLIKTRGQQVTLSCSPISGHRSVSWYQQTPGQGLQFLFEYFSETQRNKGNFPGRFSGRQFSNSRSEMNVSTLELGDSALYLCASSWGHLNEQFFGPGTRLTVL.

CDR3 sequence reads: CASSPYQAGVETQYF. The CDR3 DNA reads as TGTGCCAGCAGTCCCTACCAAGCGGGAGTGGAGACCCAGTACTTC. The genes are TRBV27 and TRBJ2-5; TRBD2 aligns across 8 bases. The CDR3 totals 15 residues. J lost 5 bases, V lost 5 bases, and 10 bases had no gene match. CDR1 is MNHEY, CDR2 SMNVEV, per germline (reference sequence).

V is TRBV7-2 and J is TRBJ2-3; D might be TRBD2 (6 bases). Germline CDR1 SGHTA, CDR2 FQGNSA. The CDR3 runs to 17 residues. Trimming stripped 2 bases from V and 5 bases from J, with 20 bases between. Written as DNA, the CDR3 is TGTGCCAGCAGCTTACTTCAGCCGGGACTGGCCGGAGATACGCAGTATTTT. Translation gives CASSLLQPGLAGDTQYF.

The rearrangement uses TRBV5-1 and TRBJ2-5; D is perhaps TRBD1 or TRBD2 (5 bases each). CDR3 length: 13 residues. The germline V and J ends were trimmed by 0 bases and 5 bases, with 8 bases remaining between them. Germline CDR1 SGHRS, CDR2 YFSETQ. This chain's CDR3 is CASSLGQRETQYF. For the CDR3, the DNA is TGCGCCAGCAGCTTGGGACAGCGGGAGACCCAGTACTTC.

This clone showed up just a few times. The chain recombines TRBV28 with TRBJ1-6; D is possibly TRBD1 (6 bases). The V gene's germline CDR1 is MDHEN and CDR2 SYDVKM. Trimming took 5 bases from V and 7 from J, leaving 18 bases between them. The CDR3 is 16 residues long. The CDR3 sequence is CASSPVQGPINSPLHF. The CDR3 DNA reads TGTGCCAGCAGTCCCGTGCAGGGGCCGATAAATTCACCCCTCCACTTT.

A remark on this clone: The sample contains more than one DNA sequence encoding this CDR3. The chain recombines TRBV7-2 with TRBJ2-3; D unclear. The CDR3 loop spans 11 amino acids. Germline values: CDR1 SGHTA, CDR2 FQGNSA. The V gene lost 0 bases and the J gene lost 6 bases, with 1 base spanning the gap. The CDR3 region has the DNA TGTGCCAGCAGCTTAGCTGATACGCAGTATTTT. Translation gives CASSLADTQYF.

The J gene is TRBJ2-3, the V gene TRBV7-3, with D hard to call. The CDR3 spans 13 residues. V was pared by 4 bases and J by 5 bases, with 10 bases between. The V gene's germline CDR1 is SGHTA and CDR2 FQGTGA. CDR3 sequence reads: CASSSNLGDTQYF. The CDR3 bases are TGTGCCAGCAGCTCCAATTTGGGAGATACGCAGTATTTT.

The chain links TRBV5-1 to TRBJ2-7; D gene ambiguous. Per germline, CDR1 SGHRS and CDR2 YFSETQ. The CDR3 loop spans 14 amino acids. V dropped 4 bases and J dropped 0 bases, with 11 bases sitting between them. The CDR3 bases are TGCGCCAGCAGCCCCTTAGGTCCCTCCTACGAGCAGTACTTC. Amino acids: CASSPLGPSYEQYF.

The sample holds one count of this clone. As DNA, the CDR3 is TGTGCCAGCAGTTTCCTGACCGGTACGCAGTATTTT. This sequence encodes CASSFLTGTQYF. The chain links TRBV28 to TRBJ2-3; D gene uncertain. From germline, CDR1 is MDHEN and CDR2 SYDVKM. The CDR3 loop spans 12 amino acids. Trimming took off 3 bases at V and 8 bases at J, with 9 bases between the two ends.

The chain links TRBV6-1 to TRBJ1-2; 12 bases are shared with TRBD1. CDR1 MNHNS and CDR2 SASEGT come from the germline V gene. Unmatched junction bases numbered 2, after V lost 0 bases and J lost 6 bases. The CDR3 spans 15 residues. This chain's CDR3 is CASSEAGQGADGYTF. The CDR3 DNA reads as TGTGCCAGCAGTGAAGCGGGACAGGGGGCCGATGGCTACACCTTC.

The V gene is TRBV28, the J gene TRBJ2-7; TRBD1 matches at 7 bases. The ends lost 10 bases at V and 3 bases at J; junction bases unmatched: 6. Per the germline V gene, CDR1 is MDHEN and CDR2 is SYDVKM. CDR3 length: 12 amino acids. The CDR3 here is CATSTGLYEQYF. The DNA of the CDR3 is TGTGCCACCTCGACAGGGCTCTACGAGCAGTACTTC.

J is TRBJ2-1 and V is TRBV5-1; D not resolved. The V and J ends lost 4 bases and 8 bases respectively, with 7 bases between them. CDR1 SGHRS and CDR2 YFSETQ come from the germline V gene. The CDR3 is 11 residues long. CDR3 sequence reads: CASSQRDEQFF. DNA of the CDR3: TGCGCCAGCAGCCAAAGGGATGAGCAGTTCTTC. Looking up the rest from reference TRBV5-1 and TRBJ2-1 gives the full variable domain: KAGVTQTPRYLIKTRGQQVTLSCSPISGHRSVSWYQQTPGQGLQFLFEYFSETQRNKGNFPGRFSGRQFSNSRSEMNVSTLELGDSALYLCASSQRDEQFFGPGTRLTVL.

The chain links TRBV7-2 to TRBJ2-3; 9 bases are shared with TRBD2. Germline V lookup: CDR1 SGHTA, CDR2 FQGNSA. Trimming removed 0 bases from V and 9 bases from J; junction bases left unmatched: 10. The CDR3 loop spans 16 amino acids. The CDR3 DNA reads TGTGCCAGCAGCTTAGCGTTTAGCGGGGGTAGGGGCACGCAGTATTTT. Amino acids: CASSLAFSGGRGTQYF. Complete variable domain (other parts from reference TRBV7-2 and TRBJ2-3): GAGVSQSPSNKVTEKGKDVELRCDPISGHTALYWYRQSLGQGLEFLIYFQGNSAPDKSGLPSDRFSAERTGGSVSTLTIQRTQQEDSAVYLCASSLAFSGGRGTQYFGPGTRLTVL.

The chain is built from TRBV5-1 and TRBJ2-3; 11 bases are a match to TRBD1. CDR1 and CDR2 from the germline V gene are SGHRS and YFSETQ. The CDR3 runs 16 residues. J gave up 6 bases and V 0 bases, and 6 bases lay outside the gene matches. The CDR3 DNA sequence: TGCGCCAGCAGCTTGGCAGGGACAGGGGGTGTGGATACGCAGTATTTT. Protein: CASSLAGTGGVDTQYF. The whole variable domain, remainder taken from reference TRBV5-1 and TRBJ2-3, is KAGVTQTPRYLIKTRGQQVTLSCSPISGHRSVSWYQQTPGQGLQFLFEYFSETQRNKGNFPGRFSGRQFSNSRSEMNVSTLELGDSALYLCASSLAGTGGVDTQYFGPGTRLTVL.

This chain links TRBV4-1 with TRBJ2-1, with 12 bases that match TRBD2. Germline V gene lookup returns CDR1 MGHRA and CDR2 YSYEKL. V trimming: 2 bases; J trimming: 10 bases; junction bases outside the gene matches: 9. The CDR3 runs 16 residues. The CDR3 nucleotides read TGCGCCAGCAGCCAAAAGCTAGCGGGGGGGCCCCGGGAGCAGTTCTTC. Translation: CASSQKLAGGPREQFF.